The source of this TCR beta chain is a study of response to subunit inactivated influenza vaccine. Study conclusions and caveats: That few new T cells are recruited by each seasonal influenza vaccination was the authors' suggestion.

CDR1 SGHTA and CDR2 FQGNSA come from the germline V gene. This CDR3 has 15 amino acids. The germline V and J ends were trimmed by 0 bases and 1 base, with 10 bases remaining between them. TCRdb re-called the RT-PCR reads through MiXCR, storing one row per CDR3 protein. The data hold 500,000 to 550,000 distinct CDR3 sequences, with around 7.9% observed a single time. The sample holds a few counts of this clonotype. Its antigen is not identified. J is TRBJ2-7 and V is TRBV7-2; either TRBD1 or TRBD2 may fit D (5 bases each). The material was PBMCs from blood, obtained 23 to 25 months after vaccination. The sequence came from a man aged 45 to 70 who received an inactivated influenza vaccine. CDR3 residues: CASSLAWGFSYEQYF. The CDR3 DNA sequence: TGTGCCAGCAGCTTAGCGTGGGGGTTTTCCTACGAGCAGTACTTC.